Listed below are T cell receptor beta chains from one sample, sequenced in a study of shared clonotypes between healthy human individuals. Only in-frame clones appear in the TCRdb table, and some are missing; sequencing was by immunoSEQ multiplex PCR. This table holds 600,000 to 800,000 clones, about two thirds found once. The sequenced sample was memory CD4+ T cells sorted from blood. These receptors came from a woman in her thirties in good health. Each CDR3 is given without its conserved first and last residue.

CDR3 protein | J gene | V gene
ASSDAGAGELF | TRBJ2-2 | TRBV2
ATRTGSYEQY | TRBJ2-7 | TRBV2
ASSRRQGAEAF | TRBJ1-1 | TRBV7-7
ASSIRWSGTYQPQH | TRBJ1-5 | TRBV19
ASSQDSGVAYGYT | TRBJ1-2 | TRBV4-2
SAPSLGEQY | - | TRBV20-1
ASSTPTERNSPLH | TRBJ1-6 | TRBV11-2
ASSLLTSGRNPV | TRBJ2-1 | TRBV28
ASRLGGGAITYEQY | TRBJ2-7 | TRBV28
ASSQDRGIEQY | TRBJ2-7 | TRBV4-3
ASSTRLAGGGEEQY | TRBJ2-7 | TRBV19
ASSQTVYQETQY | TRBJ2-5 | TRBV28
ASSVQALGYT | TRBJ1-2 | TRBV6-1
ASSLTGVIYGYT | TRBJ1-2 | TRBV5-6
AWSASVAHNEQF | TRBJ2-1 | TRBV30
ASKPGAGTDTQY | TRBJ2-3 | TRBV10-3
ASKRTAGANVLT | TRBJ2-6 | TRBV2
ASSLARGGEKLF | TRBJ1-4 | TRBV7-9
ASSLEGDERELF | TRBJ2-2 | TRBV5-4
ASSRVFGSGSPYEQY | TRBJ2-7 | TRBV27
ASSFSGTAPQEQY | TRBJ2-7 | TRBV7-8
ASSQSSGVYNEQF | TRBJ2-1 | TRBV16
ARPKETQY | TRBJ2-5 | TRBV6-1
TSSQDPPTRDTQY | TRBJ2-3 | TRBV1
ASSQDEWGPEAF | TRBJ1-1 | TRBV4-2
SGVEGPYNEQF | TRBJ2-1 | TRBV29-1
ASSQGLLGTF | TRBJ1-1 | TRBV28